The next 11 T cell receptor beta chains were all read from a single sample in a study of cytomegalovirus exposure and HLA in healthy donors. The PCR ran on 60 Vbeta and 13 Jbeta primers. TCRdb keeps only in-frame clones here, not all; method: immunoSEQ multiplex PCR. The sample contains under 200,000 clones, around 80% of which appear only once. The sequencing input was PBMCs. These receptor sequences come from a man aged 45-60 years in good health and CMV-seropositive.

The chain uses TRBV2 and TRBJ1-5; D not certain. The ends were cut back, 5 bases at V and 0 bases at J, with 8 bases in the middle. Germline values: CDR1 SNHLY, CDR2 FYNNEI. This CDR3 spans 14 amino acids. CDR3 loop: CASSPGYSNQPQHF. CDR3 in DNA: TGTGCCAGCAGTCCGGGATATAGCAATCAGCCCCAGCATTTT.

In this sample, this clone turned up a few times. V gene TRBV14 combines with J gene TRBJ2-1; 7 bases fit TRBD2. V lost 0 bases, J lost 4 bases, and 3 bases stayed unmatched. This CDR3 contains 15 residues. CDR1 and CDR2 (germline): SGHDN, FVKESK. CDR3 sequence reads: CASSQELAEYNEQFF. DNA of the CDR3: TGTGCCAGCAGCCAAGAGCTAGCGGAATACAATGAGCAGTTCTTC.

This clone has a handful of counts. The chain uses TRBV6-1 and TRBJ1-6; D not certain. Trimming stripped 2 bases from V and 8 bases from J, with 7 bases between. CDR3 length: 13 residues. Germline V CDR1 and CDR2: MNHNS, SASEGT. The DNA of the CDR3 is TGTGCCAGCAGTGAATTCGGGGATTCACCCCTCCACTTT. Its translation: CASSEFGDSPLHF.

The DNA for the CDR3 is TGTGGGGCGTTTACTTCAACTGAAGCTTTCTTT. Translation gives CGAFTSTEAFF. The chain carries TRBV28 and TRBJ1-1; no clear D gene. Germline values: CDR1 MDHEN, CDR2 SYDVKM. There are 11 residues in the CDR3.

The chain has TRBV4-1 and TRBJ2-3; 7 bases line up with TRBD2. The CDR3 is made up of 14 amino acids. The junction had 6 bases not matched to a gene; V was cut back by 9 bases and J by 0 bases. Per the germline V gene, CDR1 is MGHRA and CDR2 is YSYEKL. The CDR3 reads CASSGGPSTDTQYF. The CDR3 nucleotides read TGCGCCAGTTCGGGGGGACCTAGCACAGATACGCAGTATTTT.

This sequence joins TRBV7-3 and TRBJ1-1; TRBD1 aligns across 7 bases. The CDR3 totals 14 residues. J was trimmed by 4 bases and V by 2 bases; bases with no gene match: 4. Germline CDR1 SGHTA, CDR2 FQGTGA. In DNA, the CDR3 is TGTGCCAGCAGCTTAGGTCCAGGGGGCACTGAAGCTTTCTTT. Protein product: CASSLGPGGTEAFF.

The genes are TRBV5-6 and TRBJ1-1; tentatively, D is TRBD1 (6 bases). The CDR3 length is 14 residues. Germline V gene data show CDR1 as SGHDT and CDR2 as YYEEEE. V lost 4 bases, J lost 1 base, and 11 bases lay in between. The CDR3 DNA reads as TGTGCCAGCAGCATCCGAGGGGGGAACACTGAAGCTTTCTTT. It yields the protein CASSIRGGNTEAFF.

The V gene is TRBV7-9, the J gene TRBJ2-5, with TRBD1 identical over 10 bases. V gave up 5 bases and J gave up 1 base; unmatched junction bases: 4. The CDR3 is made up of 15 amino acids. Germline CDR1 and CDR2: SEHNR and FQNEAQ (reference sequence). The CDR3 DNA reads TGTGCCAGCAGCACCGGGACAGGGGTCCAAGAGACCCAGTACTTC. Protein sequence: CASSTGTGVQETQYF.

The CDR3 DNA reads TGTGCCAGCAGCCGGACAGGAGCCTACGAGCAGTACGTC. Translated: CASSRTGAYEQYV. The chain links TRBV5-6 to TRBJ2-7, with 7 positions matching TRBD1. CDR1 and CDR2 (germline): SGHDT, YYEEEE. Trimming cost V 4 bases and J 2 bases; bases outside gene matches: 3. The CDR3 totals 13 residues.

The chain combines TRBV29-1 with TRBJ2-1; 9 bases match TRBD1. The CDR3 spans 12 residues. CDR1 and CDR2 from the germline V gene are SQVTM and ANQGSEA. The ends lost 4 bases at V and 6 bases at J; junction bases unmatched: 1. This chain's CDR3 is CSVGGQGNEQFF. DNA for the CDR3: TGCAGCGTTGGGGGACAGGGCAATGAGCAGTTCTTC.

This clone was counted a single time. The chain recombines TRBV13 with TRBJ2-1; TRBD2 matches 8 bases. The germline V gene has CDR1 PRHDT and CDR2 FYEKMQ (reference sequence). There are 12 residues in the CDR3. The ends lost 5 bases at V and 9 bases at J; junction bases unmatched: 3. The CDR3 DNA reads TGTGCCAGCAGCCCTGGACTAGCTGAGCAGTTCTTC. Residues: CASSPGLAEQFF.